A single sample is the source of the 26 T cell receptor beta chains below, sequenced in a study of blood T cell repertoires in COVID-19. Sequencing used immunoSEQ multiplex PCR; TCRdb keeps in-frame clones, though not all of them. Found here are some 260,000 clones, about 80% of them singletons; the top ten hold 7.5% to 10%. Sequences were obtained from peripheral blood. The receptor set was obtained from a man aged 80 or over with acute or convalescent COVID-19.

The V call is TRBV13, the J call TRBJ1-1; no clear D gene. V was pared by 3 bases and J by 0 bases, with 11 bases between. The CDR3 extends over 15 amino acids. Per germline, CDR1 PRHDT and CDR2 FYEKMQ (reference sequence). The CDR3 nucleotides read TGTGCCAGCAGCTTGTTACGCGCTGTGAACACTGAAGCTTTCTTT. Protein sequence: CASSLLRAVNTEAFF. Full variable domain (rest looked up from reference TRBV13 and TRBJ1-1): AAGVIQSPRHLIKEKRETATLKCYPIPRHDTVYWYQQGPGQDPQFLISFYEKMQSDKGSIPDRFSAQQFSDYHSELNMSSLELGDSALYFCASSLLRAVNTEAFFGQGTRLTVV.

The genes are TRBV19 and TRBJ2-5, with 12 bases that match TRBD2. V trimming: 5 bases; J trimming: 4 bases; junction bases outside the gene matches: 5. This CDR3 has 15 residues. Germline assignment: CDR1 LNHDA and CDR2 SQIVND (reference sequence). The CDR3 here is CASSQGGLAGETQYF. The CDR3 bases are TGTGCCAGTAGTCAAGGGGGACTAGCGGGAGAGACCCAGTACTTC.

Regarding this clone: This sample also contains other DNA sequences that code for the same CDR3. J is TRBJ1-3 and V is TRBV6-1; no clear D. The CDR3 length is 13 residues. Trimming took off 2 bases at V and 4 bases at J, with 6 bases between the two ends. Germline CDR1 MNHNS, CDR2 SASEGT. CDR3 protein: CASSETRGNTIYF. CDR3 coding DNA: TGTGCCAGCAGTGAAACCAGAGGAAACACCATATATTTT.

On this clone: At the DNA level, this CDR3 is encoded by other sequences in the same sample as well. The CDR3 nucleotides are TGTGCCAGTAGTATACGGGGAAATCAGCCCCAGCATTTT. Its translation: CASSIRGNQPQHF. This chain joins TRBV19 and TRBJ1-5; D gene uncertain. This CDR3 spans 13 amino acids. V gave up 2 bases and J gave up 4 bases, with 6 bases separating them. From germline, CDR1 is LNHDA and CDR2 SQIVND (reference sequence).

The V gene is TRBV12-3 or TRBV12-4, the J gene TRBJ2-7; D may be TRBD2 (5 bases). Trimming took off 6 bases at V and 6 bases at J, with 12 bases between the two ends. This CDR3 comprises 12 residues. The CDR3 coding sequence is TGTGCCAGCAGGGCGGGTGGTTCCGAGCAGTACTTC. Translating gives CASRAGGSEQYF.

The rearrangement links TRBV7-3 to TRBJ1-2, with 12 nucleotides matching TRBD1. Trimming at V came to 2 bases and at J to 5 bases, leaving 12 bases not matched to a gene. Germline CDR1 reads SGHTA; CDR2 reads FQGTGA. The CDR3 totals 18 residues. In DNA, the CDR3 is TGTGCCAGCAGCTTACCCCGGGACAGGGGGCGTTTTAGGTATGGCTACACCTTC. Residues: CASSLPRDRGRFRYGYTF.

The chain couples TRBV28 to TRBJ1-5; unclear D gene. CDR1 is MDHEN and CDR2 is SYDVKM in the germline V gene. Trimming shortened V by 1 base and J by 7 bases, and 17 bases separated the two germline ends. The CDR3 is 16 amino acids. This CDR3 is CASSLLAGGPGQPQHF. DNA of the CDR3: TGTGCCAGCAGTTTATTGGCGGGAGGCCCGGGGCAGCCCCAGCATTTT.

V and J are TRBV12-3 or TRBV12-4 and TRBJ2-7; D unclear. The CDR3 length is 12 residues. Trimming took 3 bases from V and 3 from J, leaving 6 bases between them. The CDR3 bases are TGTGCCAGCAGTTTTAACTTCTACGAGCAGTACTTC. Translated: CASSFNFYEQYF.

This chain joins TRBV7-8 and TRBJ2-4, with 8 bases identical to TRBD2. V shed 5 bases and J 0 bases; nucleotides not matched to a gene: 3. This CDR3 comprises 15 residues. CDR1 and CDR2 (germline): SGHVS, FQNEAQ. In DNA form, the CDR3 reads TGTGCCAGCAGCCGGGGGGGACTAGCCAAAAACATTCAGTACTTC. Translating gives CASSRGGLAKNIQYF. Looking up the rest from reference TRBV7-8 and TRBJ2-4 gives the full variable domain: GAGVSQSPRYKVAKRGQDVALRCDPISGHVSLFWYQQALGQGPEFLTYFQNEAQLDKSGLPSDRFFAERPEGSVSTLKIQRTQQEDSAVYLCASSRGGLAKNIQYFGAGTRLSVL.

Here the CDR3 DNA reads TGTGCCAGCAGCCCGCAGGGGGGAACCGGGGAGCTGTTTTTT. Its translation is CASSPQGGTGELFF. This chain connects TRBV5-4 to TRBJ2-2; TRBD1 is a possible D gene (7 bases). Per germline, CDR1 SGHNT and CDR2 YYREEE (reference sequence). V lost 4 bases and J lost 5, with 12 bases in between. This CDR3 spans 14 amino acids.

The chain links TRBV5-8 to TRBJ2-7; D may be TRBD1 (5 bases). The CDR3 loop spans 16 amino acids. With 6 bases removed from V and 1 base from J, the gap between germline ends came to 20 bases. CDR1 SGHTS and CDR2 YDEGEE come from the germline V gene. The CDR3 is CASIPSAFRESYEQYF. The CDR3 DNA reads TGTGCCAGCATCCCCTCCGCTTTCAGGGAATCCTACGAGCAGTACTTC.

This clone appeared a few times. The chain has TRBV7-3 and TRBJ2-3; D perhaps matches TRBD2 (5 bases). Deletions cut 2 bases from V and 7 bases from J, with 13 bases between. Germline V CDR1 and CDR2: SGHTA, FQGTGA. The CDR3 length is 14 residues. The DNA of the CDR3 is TGTGCCAGCAGCTTAGGACCAACCGGGAATACGCAGTATTTT. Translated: CASSLGPTGNTQYF.

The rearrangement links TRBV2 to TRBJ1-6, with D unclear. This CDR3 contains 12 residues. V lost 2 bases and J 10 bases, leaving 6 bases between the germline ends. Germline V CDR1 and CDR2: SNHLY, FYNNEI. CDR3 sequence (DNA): TGTGCCAGCAGTGAACAGAAATCACCCCTCCACTTT. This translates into CASSEQKSPLHF.

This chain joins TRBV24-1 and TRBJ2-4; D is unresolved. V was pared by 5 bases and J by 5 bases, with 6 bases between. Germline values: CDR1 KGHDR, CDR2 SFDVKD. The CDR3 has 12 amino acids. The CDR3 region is CATSGAENIQYF. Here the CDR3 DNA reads TGTGCCACCAGTGGGGCAGAAAACATTCAGTACTTC.

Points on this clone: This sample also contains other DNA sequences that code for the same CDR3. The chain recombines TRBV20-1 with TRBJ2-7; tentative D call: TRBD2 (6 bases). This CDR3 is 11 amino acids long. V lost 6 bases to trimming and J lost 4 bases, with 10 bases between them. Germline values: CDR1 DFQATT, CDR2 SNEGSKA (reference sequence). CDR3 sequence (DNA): TGCAGTGCCCCGGGGGTTTACGAGCAGTACTTC. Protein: CSAPGVYEQYF.

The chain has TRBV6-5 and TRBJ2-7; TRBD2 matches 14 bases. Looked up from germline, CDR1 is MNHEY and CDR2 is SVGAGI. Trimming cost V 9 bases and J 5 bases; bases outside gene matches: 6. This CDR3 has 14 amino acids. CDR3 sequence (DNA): TGTGCCAGTTACGGACTAGCGGGAGGCCACGAGCAGTACTTC. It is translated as CASYGLAGGHEQYF.

CDR3 protein: CASGLARTSSEQYF. The CDR3 region has the DNA TGTGCTAGTGGTTTGGCCCGGACTAGTTCCGAGCAGTACTTC. The chain has TRBV12-5 and TRBJ2-7, with TRBD2 identical over 7 bases. In germline, CDR1 is LGHNT, CDR2 FRNRAP. This CDR3 contains 14 residues. J gave up 6 bases and V 1 base, and 6 bases lay outside the gene matches.

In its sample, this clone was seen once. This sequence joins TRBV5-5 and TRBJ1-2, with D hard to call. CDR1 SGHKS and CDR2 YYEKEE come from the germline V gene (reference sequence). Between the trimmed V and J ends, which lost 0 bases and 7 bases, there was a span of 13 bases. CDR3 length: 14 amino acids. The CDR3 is CASSLEAEAIGYTF. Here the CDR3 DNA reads TGTGCCAGCAGCTTGGAGGCGGAGGCTATTGGCTACACCTTC.

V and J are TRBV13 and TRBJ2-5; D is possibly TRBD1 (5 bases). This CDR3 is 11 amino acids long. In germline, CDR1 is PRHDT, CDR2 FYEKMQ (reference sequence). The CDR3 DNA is TGTGCGGGGCCGTGCGGAGAGACCCAGTACTTC. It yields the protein CAGPCGETQYF.

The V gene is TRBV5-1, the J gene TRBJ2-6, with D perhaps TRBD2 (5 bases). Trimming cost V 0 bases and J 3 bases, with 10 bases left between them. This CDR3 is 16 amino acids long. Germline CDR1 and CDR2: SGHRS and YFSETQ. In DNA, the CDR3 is TGCGCCAGCAGCTTGGCCGTCAGCGGTGGGGCCAACGTCCTGACTTTC. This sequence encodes CASSLAVSGGANVLTF.

CDR3 bases: TGTGCCAGCAGCATCCATTTCCGGGTTAGCGCAGATACGCAGTATTTT. It is translated as CASSIHFRVSADTQYF. The rearrangement links TRBV7-2 to TRBJ2-3; D might be TRBD2 (5 bases). V shed 5 bases and J shed 4 bases, with 19 bases lying between them. The CDR3 runs to 16 residues. Germline loops: CDR1 SGHTA, CDR2 FQGNSA.

The CDR3 loop reads CASRPLGVPEAFF. DNA for the CDR3: TGTGCCAGTAGACCCTTAGGGGTCCCTGAAGCTTTCTTT. The V and J genes are TRBV19 and TRBJ1-1; tentative D call: TRBD1 (5 bases). Trimming removed 6 bases from V and 6 bases from J, with 14 bases in between. CDR3 length equals 13 residues. Germline CDR1 reads LNHDA; CDR2 reads SQIVND (reference sequence).

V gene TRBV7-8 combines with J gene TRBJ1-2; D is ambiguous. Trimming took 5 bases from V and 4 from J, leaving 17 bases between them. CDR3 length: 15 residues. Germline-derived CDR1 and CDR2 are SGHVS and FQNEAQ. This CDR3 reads CASSPGVGPLYGYTF. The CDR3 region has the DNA TGTGCCAGCAGCCCCGGGGTCGGACCTCTCTATGGCTACACCTTC.

The CDR3 DNA reads TGTGCCAGCAGCTTAGCAACAAAACGAGGGCACACTGAAGCTTTCTTT. Residues: CASSLATKRGHTEAFF. The V and J genes are TRBV11-2 and TRBJ1-1; D remains unclear. The CDR3 is 16 amino acids. From germline, CDR1 is SGHAT and CDR2 FQNNGV. V was shortened by 1 base and J by 3 bases, with 15 bases between the two germline ends. Full variable domain (rest looked up from reference TRBV11-2 and TRBJ1-1): EAGVAQSPRYKIIEKRQSVAFWCNPISGHATLYWYQQILGQGPKLLIQFQNNGVVDDSQLPKDRFSAERLKGVDSTLKIQPAKLEDSAVYLCASSLATKRGHTEAFFGQGTRLTVV.

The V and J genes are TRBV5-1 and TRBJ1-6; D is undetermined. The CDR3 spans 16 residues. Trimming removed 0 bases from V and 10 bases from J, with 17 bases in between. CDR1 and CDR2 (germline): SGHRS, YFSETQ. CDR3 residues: CASSLGGWQWNSPLHF. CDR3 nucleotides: TGCGCCAGCAGCTTGGGAGGGTGGCAATGGAACTCACCCCTCCACTTT.

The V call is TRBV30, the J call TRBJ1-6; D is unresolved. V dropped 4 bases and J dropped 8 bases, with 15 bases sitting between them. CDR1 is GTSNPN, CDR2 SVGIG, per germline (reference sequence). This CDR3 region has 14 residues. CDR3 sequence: CAWNPGTQYSPLHF. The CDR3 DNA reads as TGTGCCTGGAATCCCGGTACCCAATATTCACCCCTCCACTTT.